This TCR beta chain came from a study of T cell changes during pregnancy in multiple sclerosis. Profiled with immunoSEQ multiplex PCR; TCRdb holds only in-frame clones, not every one. Of more than 35,000 clones listed, around nine tenths were seen once; the top ten hold 0.7% to 0.95%. In germline, CDR1 is GTSNPN, CDR2 SVGIG (reference sequence). This CDR3 comprises 18 residues. Trimming cost V 0 bases and J 0 bases; bases outside gene matches: 8. A remark on this clone: The same CDR3 is also encoded by other DNA sequences in this sample.

This clonotype originated in a female donor in good health, enrolled as a control in a pregnancy study. The chain carries TRBV30 and TRBJ2-6, with 7 nucleotides matching TRBD2. The starting material was CD4+ T cells from peripheral blood mononuclear cells, obtained after pregnancy. This CDR3 reads CAWSVRRLAVSGANVLTF. The CDR3 coding sequence is TGTGCCTGGAGTGTACGGAGGCTAGCGGTCTCTGGGGCCAACGTCCTGACTTTC.